This T cell receptor (beta chain) was obtained from a study of monozygotic twins with cystic fibrosis. The CDR3 covers 15 residues. The germline V and J ends were trimmed by 8 bases and 0 bases, with 17 bases remaining between them. In germline, CDR1 is SEHNR, CDR2 FQNEAQ (reference sequence). In its sample, this clone was seen once. What it recognizes is unknown. Here immunoSEQ multiplex PCR was the method, and the copy in TCRdb shows in-frame clones only, minus some. The table includes 8,500 to 14,000 clones, around 97% detected once. Study-level findings and limits: V usage most resembled the co-twin in 13 of 16 pairs. Low clonality (median around 0.0095) suggested a mostly naive repertoire. Shared CDR3 numbers were not associated with age, concordance or severity.

This TCR was sampled from a boy aged 10-17 years with cystic fibrosis. Sequenced material: blood. J is TRBJ2-7 and V is TRBV7-9; D may match TRBD1 or TRBD2 (6 bases each). CDR3 DNA: TGTGCCAGCGGGATGGAGGGGACATACTCCTACGAGCAGTACTTC. It specifies CASGMEGTYSYEQYF. Full variable domain (outside the CDR3, taken from reference TRBV7-9 and TRBJ2-7): DTGVSQNPRHKITKRGQNVTFRCDPISEHNRLYWYRQTLGQGPEFLTYFQNEAQLEKSRLLSDRFSAERPKGSFSTLEIQRTEQGDSAMYLCASGMEGTYSYEQYFGPGTRLTVT.